One and the same sample provided the 12 T cell receptor beta chains below, sequenced in a study of regulatory T cells in long-lasting Graves disease. Described time point: persistent/refractory GD, antithyroid drugs over 5 years with positive TRAb. PBMC RNA served as the TCR library source. Construction of the TCR beta libraries employed iRepertoire HTBI primers in conjunction with Arm-PCR of CDR3 regions. Each CDR3 protein gets one entry after TCRdb re-called the multiplex PCR reads with MiXCR. This table holds under 450,000 distinct CDR3 sequences, 20% to 30% found once. This specimen consisted of peripheral blood mononuclear cells (PBMCs), obtained when the disease was refractory, from a patient treated with antithyroid drugs. These receptors all stem from a female donor with Graves disease.

Here the CDR3 DNA reads TGCGCCAGCAGCCAACAATTCGGGCAGGGCTCCTACGAGCAGTACTTC. Translating it yields CASSQQFGQGSYEQYF. The chain uses TRBV4-1 and TRBJ2-7, with TRBD1 as a possible D gene (5 bases). The ends were cut back, 2 bases at V and 0 bases at J, with 14 bases in the middle. This CDR3 is 16 amino acids long. Germline V gene lookup returns CDR1 MGHRA and CDR2 YSYEKL.

With regard to this clonotype: Since a much larger clone is just one base distant, this may be a read error. The rearrangement uses TRBV12-3 or TRBV12-4 and TRBJ1-1; D gene ambiguous. The CDR3 consists of 14 residues. V was clipped by 4 bases and J by 0 bases, with 9 bases between them. The CDR3 spells CASSYRVLNTEAFF. Written as DNA, the CDR3 is TGTGCCAGCAGTTACCGGGTACTGAACACTGAAGCTTTCTTT.

The chain combines TRBV7-2 with TRBJ2-5, with D possibly being TRBD1 or TRBD2 (5 bases each). The CDR3 sequence is 16 residues long. Germline-derived CDR1 and CDR2 are SGHTA and FQGNSA. Trimming cost V 5 bases and J 2 bases, with 18 bases left between them. The CDR3 nucleotides are TGTGCCAGCAGCCCGTTGTCTGGGGACCTGCAAGAGACCCAGTACTTC. Translated: CASSPLSGDLQETQYF.

The table lists this clonotype with a few counts. V is TRBV19 and J is TRBJ2-2, with 7 bases lining up with TRBD1. The CDR3 length is 16 residues. V lost 4 bases and J lost 4; bases outside the gene matches: 9. Germline lookup yields CDR1 LNHDA and CDR2 SQIVND (reference sequence). In DNA, the CDR3 is TGTGCCAGTAGTAATGTCGACAGGGTGATCACCGGGGAGCTGTTTTTT. Translating it yields CASSNVDRVITGELFF.

The chain carries TRBV14 and TRBJ1-1; the D gene is possibly TRBD1 (5 bases). Germline V lookup: CDR1 SGHDN, CDR2 FVKESK. V lost 4 bases and J lost 1, with 13 bases in between. The CDR3 runs 15 residues. The CDR3 bases are TGTGCCAGCAGCCTCAAGCCGACAGCGAACACTGAAGCTTTCTTT. Its protein is CASSLKPTANTEAFF.

This clonotype was detected ten times or more. Here the CDR3 reads CASSRPGLAGPYNEQFF. In nucleotides, the CDR3 is TGTGCCAGCAGCCGCCCGGGACTAGCGGGACCATACAATGAGCAGTTCTTC. V is TRBV14 and J is TRBJ2-1, with 13 positions matching TRBD2. CDR1 SGHDN and CDR2 FVKESK come from the germline V gene. The CDR3 consists of 17 residues. J gave up 4 bases and V 4 bases, and 7 bases lay outside the gene matches.

This chain connects TRBV7-2 to TRBJ2-3; D unresolved. V lost 5 bases to trimming and J lost 3 bases, with 15 bases between them. This CDR3 region has 15 residues. CDR1 is SGHTA and CDR2 is FQGNSA in the germline V gene. The CDR3 sequence: CASSPQATMTDTQYF. CDR3 DNA: TGTGCCAGCAGCCCTCAGGCGACCATGACAGATACGCAGTATTTT.

The table lists this clonotype with a few counts. The chain recombines TRBV5-4 with TRBJ2-5; 8 nucleotides match TRBD1. The CDR3 length is 15 residues. Germline trimming cut 4 bases from V and 5 bases from J; bases unmatched to any gene: 10. Germline assignment: CDR1 SGHNT and CDR2 YYREEE (reference sequence). DNA of the CDR3: TGTGCCAGCAGCGGCCGGGACAGGTTTAAGGAGACCCAGTACTTC. Protein: CASSGRDRFKETQYF.

Only a few counts were recorded for this clonotype. The V gene is TRBV14, the J gene TRBJ2-1; the D gene is possibly TRBD2 (5 bases). The CDR3 spans 15 residues. Germline CDR1 reads SGHDN; CDR2 reads FVKESK. V shed 4 bases and J shed 7 bases, with 17 bases lying between them. Here the CDR3 DNA reads TGTGCCAGCAGCCCTGTGGTAGCGCTAGGGAATGAGCAGTTCTTC. Its translation: CASSPVVALGNEQFF.

V gene TRBV18 combines with J gene TRBJ2-1; possible D gene TRBD1, 5 bases. This CDR3 is 13 amino acids long. Germline V lookup: CDR1 KGHSH, CDR2 LQKENI. Trimming removed 11 bases from V and 4 bases from J, with 15 bases in between. CDR3 protein: CAASGKGYNEQFF. The CDR3 nucleotides are TGTGCCGCGTCGGGCAAGGGGTACAATGAGCAGTTCTTC. The full variable domain, completed using reference TRBV18 and TRBJ2-1, is NAGVMQNPRHLVRRRGQEARLRCSPMKGHSHVYWYRQLPEEGLKFMVYLQKENIIDESGMPKERFSAEFPKEGPSILRIQQVVRGDSAAYFCAASGKGYNEQFFGPGTRLTVL.

There are a few counts of this clonotype. V is TRBV7-2 and J is TRBJ2-1; possible D gene TRBD2, 5 bases. Germline V CDR1 and CDR2: SGHTA, FQGNSA. The CDR3 extends over 13 amino acids. V shed 5 bases and J shed 6 bases, with 11 bases lying between them. The CDR3 protein is CASSSALGNEQFF. The CDR3, as DNA: TGTGCCAGCAGCAGCGCACTAGGCAATGAGCAGTTCTTC.

This clonotype was observed many times. The rearrangement uses TRBV28 and TRBJ2-7; TRBD2 matches at 13 bases. Trimming removed 2 bases from V and 2 bases from J; junction bases left unmatched: 6. The CDR3 spans 17 residues. Germline CDR1 MDHEN, CDR2 SYDVKM. The CDR3 region is CASSLVLAGGITYEQYF. Here the CDR3 DNA reads TGTGCCAGCAGTTTAGTACTAGCGGGAGGGATTACCTACGAGCAGTACTTC.